This TCR beta chain is from a study of siplizumab effects on memory and regulatory T cells. The table came from immunoSEQ multiplex PCR; TCRdb's copy has only in-frame clones and leaves some out. The sample holds 60,000 or so clones; approximately 95% are singletons and the top ten take less than 45%. Germline V gene data show CDR1 as SGDLS and CDR2 as YYNGEE. The V end lost 0 bases, the J end lost 5 bases, and 9 bases lay between the germline ends. The CDR3 runs to 13 residues. Sequenced material: CD8+ T cells sorted from blood. The TCR originated in a human donor in good health. The rearrangement links TRBV9 to TRBJ2-7, with D maybe TRBD1 (5 bases). The CDR3 protein is CASSVGLGDEQYF. In nucleotides, the CDR3 is TGTGCCAGCAGCGTAGGATTAGGGGACGAGCAGTACTTC.